Given below is one T cell receptor beta chain in context. What it binds is unknown. Clones were sequenced by immunoSEQ multiplex PCR, and TCRdb holds only the in-frame ones, with some missing. The repertoire consists of about 350,000 clones, with under 95% occurring once and the leading ten covering roughly 3.9%. J lost 3 bases, V lost 5 bases, and 6 bases had no gene match. Germline loops: CDR1 SEHNR, CDR2 FQNEAQ (reference sequence). The CDR3 is made up of 16 amino acids. The data were taken from a study of Ad26.COV2.S vaccination and SARS-CoV-2 variants. Study-level findings and limits: Spike-specific TCR breadth was greater after Ad26.COV2.S than placebo. The TCR breadth and depth analyses may have produced an underestimate of total T cell responses.

This TCR came from a human donor who had recovered from COVID-19. Sequenced here: peripheral blood, sampled after recovery from COVID-19. This chain links TRBV7-9 with TRBJ2-1, with TRBD2 matching 11 bases. The chain's CDR3 is CASSIGLAGNYNEQFF. CDR3 DNA: TGTGCCAGCAGCATCGGACTAGCGGGTAACTACAATGAGCAGTTCTTC.